Listed here is a single T cell receptor beta chain. Its antigen remains unidentified. PBMCs numbering at least 6.5 million were isolated per sample. With a J-beta primer mix and a sample-barcoded 5' primer, a second PCR ran roughly 7 to 11 cycles. From each sample, at least 3 million paired-end reads containing CDR3 were obtained. Each CDR3 protein gets one entry after TCRdb re-called the 5' RACE reads with MiXCR. Of 1.2 million to 1.5 million distinct CDR3 sequences listed, approximately 59% were seen once; the top ten hold roughly 6.3%. These data originate in a study of blood T cells in healthy people across ages. General study findings and limits: Diversity was higher, and naive CD4+ cells more numerous, in long-lived donors than in aged donors.

Germline lookup yields CDR1 LNHDA and CDR2 SQIVND (reference sequence). This CDR3 is 14 amino acids long. Source material: blood. The receptor was derived from a man in his late teens or twenties in good health. The genes are TRBV19 and TRBJ2-7, with unresolved D. The J call is uncertain, as TRBJ2-5 better fits the DNA end. The CDR3 sequence is CASSMTPYQETQYF. The CDR3 DNA reads as TGTGCCAGTAGTATGACCCCGTACCAAGAGACCCAGTACTTC.